Shown below are 17 T cell receptor beta chains from a single sample sequenced in a study of blood T cell repertoires in COVID-19 (dated by TCRdb to the early 2020s). Library prep was done by the immunoSEQ multiplex PCR assay. TCRdb retrieved this table from immuneACCESS and kept in-frame rearrangements only. Not all clones are present; in checked studies, unresolved V genes account for under half, and no reason is known for the remainder. Present in this sample are about 220,000 clones, around 84% of which were seen just once. Jointly, the top ten make up 5.1% of the sample. Material for sequencing was peripheral blood. The origin of the receptors is a woman aged 60 to 75 who had recovered from COVID-19.

The chain couples TRBV7-3 to TRBJ2-3; D call uncertain. The CDR3 totals 13 residues. The germline CDR1 and CDR2 sequences are SGHTA and FQGTGA. V shed 1 base and J shed 4 bases, with 6 bases lying between them. This chain's CDR3 is CASSLRGADTQYF. For the CDR3, the DNA is TGTGCCAGCAGCTTAAGAGGCGCAGATACGCAGTATTTT.

The CDR3 DNA reads TGTGCCAGCAGGCAAGATACAGGCCCCTATGGCTACACCTTC. It yields the protein CASRQDTGPYGYTF. The chain is built from TRBV27 and TRBJ1-2, with TRBD1 as a possible D gene (5 bases). This CDR3 contains 14 residues. Trimming cost V 6 bases and J 4 bases, with 15 bases left between them. The germline gives CDR1 MNHEY, CDR2 SMNVEV (reference sequence).

V gene TRBV3-1 (or the pseudogene TRBV3-2) combines with J gene TRBJ2-3, with 11 bases fitting TRBD2. CDR1 LGHDT and CDR2 YNNKEL come from the germline V gene (reference sequence). The CDR3 has 15 residues. V gave up 5 bases and J gave up 3 bases; unmatched junction bases: 4. For the CDR3, the DNA is TGTGCCAGCAGCGGACTAGCGGGTGGGACAGATACGCAGTATTTT. Its protein product is CASSGLAGGTDTQYF.

V and J are TRBV9 and TRBJ2-5; weak D call: TRBD2 (6 bases). V dropped 1 base and J dropped 3 bases, with 13 bases sitting between them. In germline, CDR1 is SGDLS, CDR2 YYNGEE. This CDR3 region has 15 residues. Written as DNA, the CDR3 is TGTGCCAGCAGCGTATGGGGTGGAGGGAAAGAGACCCAGTACTTC. Its protein is CASSVWGGGKETQYF. The entire variable domain, with the rest obtained from reference TRBV9 and TRBJ2-5, is as follows: DSGVTQTPKHLITATGQRVTLRCSPRSGDLSVYWYQQSLDQGLQFLIQYYNGEERAKGNILERFSAQQFPDLHSELNLSSLELGDSALYFCASSVWGGGKETQYFGPGTRLLVL.

The chain joins TRBV7-2 to TRBJ1-2, with TRBD1 as a possible D gene (6 bases). This CDR3 has 16 residues. Trimming removed 5 bases from V and 3 bases from J, with 19 bases in between. Germline lookup yields CDR1 SGHTA and CDR2 FQGNSA. The CDR3 here is CASSHGQSKPDYGYTF. The CDR3 bases are TGTGCCAGCAGCCACGGACAGTCGAAGCCGGACTATGGCTACACCTTC.

The V gene is TRBV10-2, the J gene TRBJ2-6, with TRBD2 matching over 8 bases. The CDR3 runs to 18 residues. Trimming removed 6 bases from V and 0 bases from J; junction bases left unmatched: 10. Per germline, CDR1 WSHSY and CDR2 SAAADI. The DNA for the CDR3 is TGCGCCAGCAGCCACCCGGCGGGGGGTTACTCTGGGGCCAACGTCCTGACTTTC. It yields the protein CASSHPAGGYSGANVLTF.

J is TRBJ2-3 and V is TRBV4-2; 10 bases align to TRBD2. The CDR3 length is 18 residues. Germline CDR1 and CDR2: LGHNA and YNFKEQ. The V and J ends lost 0 bases and 6 bases, in that order; junction bases with no gene match: 12. The CDR3 loop reads CASSQELGSGGAGDTQYF. The CDR3, as DNA: TGTGCCAGCAGCCAAGAGCTAGGAAGCGGGGGGGCCGGCGATACGCAGTATTTT.

This clone was picked up one time. CDR3 residues: CASSLGRGFTDTQYF. As DNA, the CDR3 is TGTGCCAGCAGCTTGGGGCGGGGGTTCACAGATACGCAGTATTTT. The chain employs TRBV5-8 and TRBJ2-3; 7 nucleotides line up with TRBD2. V gave up 0 bases and J gave up 2 bases; unmatched junction bases: 3. CDR1 and CDR2 from the germline V gene are SGHTS and YDEGEE. The CDR3 consists of 15 residues.

This CDR3 reads CASRGAGNTEAFF. The CDR3, as DNA: TGTGCCAGCAGAGGTGCGGGGAACACTGAAGCTTTCTTT. This chain links TRBV2 with TRBJ1-1; D is uncertain. V lost 6 bases and J lost 1, with 9 bases in between. Germline V lookup: CDR1 SNHLY, CDR2 FYNNEI. CDR3 length: 13 amino acids.

This chain joins TRBV4-1 and TRBJ2-3, with 10 bases fitting TRBD2. The length of the CDR3 is 17 residues. Per the germline V gene, CDR1 is MGHRA and CDR2 is YSYEKL. Trimming removed 4 bases from V and 0 bases from J; junction bases left unmatched: 7. Written as DNA, the CDR3 is TGCGCCAGCAGCCGCCAACTAGCGGGGCTGAGCACAGATACGCAGTATTTT. Its protein is CASSRQLAGLSTDTQYF.

The rearrangement uses TRBV7-9 and TRBJ2-7; a possible D gene is TRBD2 (6 bases). Deletions cut 3 bases from V and 6 bases from J, with 18 bases between. Looked up from germline, CDR1 is SEHNR and CDR2 is FQNEAQ (reference sequence). The CDR3 extends over 15 amino acids. The CDR3 sequence is CASSLWGGVDGEQYF. CDR3 DNA sequence: TGTGCCAGCAGCTTGTGGGGCGGGGTGGACGGCGAGCAGTACTTC.

The chain is built from TRBV19 and TRBJ2-7, with D perhaps TRBD1 (6 bases). Germline V gene lookup returns CDR1 LNHDA and CDR2 SQIVND (reference sequence). The CDR3 covers 14 residues. The ends were cut back, 4 bases at V and 4 bases at J, with 14 bases in the middle. The CDR3 here is CASSSYRGQYEQYF. In DNA form, the CDR3 reads TGTGCCAGTAGTAGTTACCGAGGACAGTACGAGCAGTACTTC.

This clone was counted a single time. This chain joins TRBV5-5 and TRBJ2-7; 9 bases are a match to TRBD1. CDR3 length equals 12 residues. V dropped 4 bases and J dropped 6; count of bases not matched to a gene: 2. CDR1 is SGHKS and CDR2 is YYEKEE in the germline V gene (reference sequence). The CDR3 reads CASSGTGLEQYF. CDR3 sequence (DNA): TGTGCCAGCAGCGGGACAGGGCTCGAGCAGTACTTC.

V usage is TRBV30 and J usage is TRBJ2-1, with a tentative D call TRBD2 (5 bases). CDR3 length: 15 amino acids. V was cut by 0 bases and J by 4 bases, with 13 bases left in between. From germline, CDR1 is GTSNPN and CDR2 SVGIG (reference sequence). CDR3 region: CAWSVPRRQYNEQFF. Here the CDR3 DNA reads TGTGCCTGGAGTGTACCCAGGAGGCAATACAATGAGCAGTTCTTC.

The gene calls are TRBV7-9 and TRBJ2-7; D might be TRBD1 (6 bases). Germline CDR1 SEHNR, CDR2 FQNEAQ (reference sequence). CDR3 length equals 17 residues. Trimming shortened V by 0 bases and J by 2 bases, and 17 bases separated the two germline ends. CDR3 nucleotides: TGTGCCAGCAGCTTAGCCGGCCTGGGGGCCTCGGCCTACGAGCAGTACTTC. It translates to CASSLAGLGASAYEQYF.

This clone was observed a single time. The chain joins TRBV12-3 or TRBV12-4 to TRBJ2-3; a weak D match, TRBD2 (5 bases). The V end lost 7 bases, the J end lost 6 bases, and 14 bases lay between the germline ends. The CDR3 is 13 residues long. The CDR3 sequence is CASTPPGSDTQYF. The CDR3 nucleotides read TGTGCCAGCACCCCCCCGGGGTCCGATACGCAGTATTTT.

The chain has TRBV12-3 or TRBV12-4 and TRBJ2-7; TRBD1 matches 10 bases. The CDR3 runs 13 residues. Trimming at V came to 5 bases and at J to 6 bases, leaving 4 bases not matched to a gene. The DNA of the CDR3 is TGTGCCAGCAGTAGAAGGGACAGGGGCGAGCAGTACTTC. This translates into CASSRRDRGEQYF.